A few counts support the clone carrying this TCR beta chain. Its antigen is undetermined. Naive CD4+ cells had CD25+ Tregs removed. General study results and limits: Tumor Tregs overlapped most with tumor, then blood, naive CD4+ cells.

The TRBV12-4/TRBJ1-2 clonotypes were amplified using barcode primers with ligated adaptors. One entry per CDR3 protein, called by TCRdb with MiXCR from the multiplex PCR reads. The data show 1,500 to 2,000 distinct CDR3 sequences, around 4.5% seen once. V was trimmed by 6 bases and J by 3 bases, leaving 11 bases between them. The CDR3 consists of 13 residues. The sequenced sample was naive CD4+ T cells sorted from blood. The subset: naive CD4+ T cells, CD4+CD45RA+CD25-. This clonotype originated in a female donor with breast cancer. The chain is built from TRBV12-3 or TRBV12-4 and TRBJ1-2, with a weak D call TRBD1 (6 bases). The CDR3 reads CASSAGTHYGYTF. For the CDR3, the DNA is TGTGCCAGCAGCGCCGGGACACACTATGGCTACACCTTC.